This entry lists 17 T cell receptor beta chains sequenced from one sample in a study of cytomegalovirus exposure and HLA in healthy donors. The PCR made use of 60 Vbeta and 13 Jbeta primers. Assay: immunoSEQ multiplex PCR; the TCRdb copy retains only in-frame clones and omits some. The sample gives around 100,000 clones, over 60% of which show up once; 5.2% is in the top ten. Sequenced sample: PBMCs. These receptors were obtained from a female donor in good health and CMV-seropositive.

The genes are TRBV9 and TRBJ2-7; no firm D call. V lost 3 bases and J 2 bases, leaving 18 bases between the germline ends. This CDR3 spans 16 amino acids. Per the germline V gene, CDR1 is SGDLS and CDR2 is YYNGEE. The CDR3 region is CASSASAGVRPYEQYF. The CDR3 DNA is TGTGCCAGCAGCGCCTCGGCAGGCGTCAGGCCCTACGAGCAGTACTTC.

The chain recombines TRBV11-2 with TRBJ2-7; D might be TRBD1 (6 bases). This CDR3 has 14 amino acids. Germline CDR1 reads SGHAT; CDR2 reads FQNNGV. Trimming shortened V by 2 bases and J by 2 bases, and 10 bases separated the two germline ends. CDR3 in amino acids: CASSLTGTTYEQYF. The CDR3 DNA is TGTGCCAGCAGCTTAACAGGGACGACCTACGAGCAGTACTTC.

The V call is TRBV19, the J call TRBJ1-5; 7 bases are shared with TRBD1. V lost 3 bases to trimming and J lost 7 bases; unmatched junction nucleotides: 12. In germline, CDR1 is LNHDA, CDR2 SQIVND (reference sequence). This CDR3 region has 16 residues. CDR3 coding DNA: TGTGCCAGTAGTATCGGCTTGGGACAGCCGGGGCAGCCCCAGCATTTT. Translating gives CASSIGLGQPGQPQHF.

The V call is TRBV29-1, the J call TRBJ1-3; D is unresolved. Trimming took off 3 bases at V and 4 bases at J, with 7 bases between the two ends. There are 12 residues in the CDR3. The germline CDR1 and CDR2 sequences are SQVTM and ANQGSEA. The CDR3 spells CSVENQGNTIYF. The CDR3 region has the DNA TGCAGCGTTGAGAACCAGGGAAACACCATATATTTT.

In regard to this clone: At one of its ends the junction is not consistent with the germline gene, which may arise from a read error. The rearrangement joins TRBV28 to TRBJ1-2, with D uncertain. CDR3 length: 12 residues. Germline CDR1 reads MDHEN; CDR2 reads SYDVKM. CDR3 residues: CASRPPLGRSAF. For the CDR3, the DNA is TGTGCCAGCAGGCCACCCCTGGGGAGGTCGGCCTTC.

The V gene is TRBV13, the J gene TRBJ1-2, with D maybe TRBD1 (6 bases). Germline V gene sequence: CDR1 PRHDT, CDR2 FYEKMQ (reference sequence). The CDR3 length is 17 residues. The V end lost 3 bases, the J end lost 6 bases, and 23 bases lay between the germline ends. In DNA, the CDR3 is TGTGCCAGCAGCTTGGGACGGACAGCCTTCCGGGGTGATGGCTACACCTTC. Residues: CASSLGRTAFRGDGYTF.

The chain couples TRBV5-1 to TRBJ1-4; 7 bases align to TRBD1. The CDR3 has 14 amino acids. V shed 2 bases and J 5 bases; nucleotides not matched to a gene: 3. Germline-derived CDR1 and CDR2 are SGHRS and YFSETQ. CDR3 nucleotides: TGCGCCAGCAGCTTTTTACAGGGGAATGAAAAACTGTTTTTT. This encodes CASSFLQGNEKLFF.

The rearrangement joins TRBV19 to TRBJ1-5, with no clear D. Trimming took 4 bases from V and 4 from J, leaving 8 bases between them. The CDR3 is made up of 13 amino acids. Germline lookup yields CDR1 LNHDA and CDR2 SQIVND (reference sequence). CDR3 in amino acids: CASSTQTNQPQHF. CDR3 coding DNA: TGTGCCAGTAGTACCCAAACTAATCAGCCCCAGCATTTT.

This clone was found many times. The rearrangement links TRBV12-2 to TRBJ2-1; the D call in the table, TRBD2, was not verified against the DNA. TRBV12-2 represents a pseudogene. This CDR3 comprises 17 residues. The CDR3 here is CASRLGTSPHGHNEQFF. CDR3 bases: TGTGCAAGTCGCTTAGGTACTAGCCCCCATGGACACAATGAGCAGTTCTTC.

The rearrangement joins TRBV4-3 to TRBJ1-1; no firm D call. Trimming stripped 4 bases from V and 4 bases from J, with 19 bases between. The CDR3 is 16 residues long. The germline CDR1 and CDR2 sequences are LGHNA and YSLEER. The CDR3 coding sequence is TGCGCCAGCAGCCTTATGAAAACCGTGACGGGCACTGAAGCTTTCTTT. Amino acids: CASSLMKTVTGTEAFF.

In the case of this clone: Other DNA sequences in the same sample also yield this CDR3. This chain links TRBV28 with TRBJ2-7; 7 bases are a match to TRBD1. CDR3 length: 15 residues. The V and J ends lost 2 bases and 1 base, in that order; junction bases with no gene match: 5. Germline V gives CDR1 MDHEN, CDR2 SYDVKM. CDR3 protein: CASSLAAGGSYEQYF. The CDR3 DNA follows: TGTGCCAGCAGTTTAGCGGCAGGGGGTTCCTACGAGCAGTACTTC.

The gene calls are TRBV28 and TRBJ2-2, with a tentative D call TRBD1 (7 bases). The V gene's germline CDR1 is MDHEN and CDR2 SYDVKM. CDR3 length: 15 amino acids. Between the trimmed V and J ends, which lost 2 bases and 5 bases, there was a span of 12 bases. CDR3 sequence (DNA): TGTGCCAGCAGTTTAGACAGGGCGGGGACCGGGGAGCTGTTTTTT. Translating it yields CASSLDRAGTGELFF. The complete variable domain, with remaining parts taken from reference TRBV28 and TRBJ2-2, reads DVKVTQSSRYLVKRTGEKVFLECVQDMDHENMFWYRQDPGLGLRLIYFSYDVKMKEKGDIPEGYSVSREKKERFSLILESASTNQTSMYLCASSLDRAGTGELFFGEGSRLTVL.

V is TRBV5-1 and J is TRBJ2-3; TRBD2 might be the D (6 bases). From germline, CDR1 is SGHRS and CDR2 YFSETQ. V was cut by 4 bases and J by 2 bases, with 11 bases left in between. The CDR3 totals 14 residues. Here the CDR3 DNA reads TGCGCCAGCAGCCTGGGGCGGGACACAGATACGCAGTATTTT. Translating gives CASSLGRDTDTQYF.

The count of this clone is one. This sample also contains other DNA sequences that code for the same CDR3. CDR3 DNA: TGTGCCAGCAGCTTGCCGGGAACTGAAGCTTTCTTT. Amino acid sequence: CASSLPGTEAFF. The chain carries TRBV5-4 and TRBJ1-1; D unclear. The germline gives CDR1 SGHNT, CDR2 YYREEE (reference sequence). V shed 1 base and J shed 5 bases, with 6 bases lying between them. This CDR3 is built from 12 residues.

The rearrangement links TRBV28 to TRBJ2-5; TRBD2 matches 10 bases. CDR1 and CDR2 (germline): MDHEN, SYDVKM. Trimming removed 2 bases from V and 3 bases from J; junction bases left unmatched: 15. The CDR3 has 19 amino acids. The CDR3 spells CASSLPGGASGGAKETQYF. CDR3 bases: TGTGCCAGCAGTTTACCGGGGGGGGCGAGCGGGGGGGCCAAAGAGACCCAGTACTTC.

V is TRBV4-1 and J is TRBJ1-1; a weak D match, TRBD1 (5 bases). V shed 1 base and J shed 4 bases, with 7 bases lying between them. Looked up from germline, CDR1 is MGHRA and CDR2 is YSYEKL. CDR3 length: 13 amino acids. The CDR3 coding sequence is TGCGCCAGCAGCCAAGCAGGGCTCACTGAAGCTTTCTTT. Translated, it gives CASSQAGLTEAFF.

The chain links TRBV9 to TRBJ1-4, with TRBD1 as a possible D gene (6 bases). Trimming stripped 0 bases from V and 6 bases from J, with 6 bases between. Germline CDR1 SGDLS, CDR2 YYNGEE. The CDR3 contains 13 residues. CDR3 sequence: CASSVAGDEKLFF. Written as DNA, the CDR3 is TGTGCCAGCAGCGTAGCAGGGGATGAAAAACTGTTTTTT.